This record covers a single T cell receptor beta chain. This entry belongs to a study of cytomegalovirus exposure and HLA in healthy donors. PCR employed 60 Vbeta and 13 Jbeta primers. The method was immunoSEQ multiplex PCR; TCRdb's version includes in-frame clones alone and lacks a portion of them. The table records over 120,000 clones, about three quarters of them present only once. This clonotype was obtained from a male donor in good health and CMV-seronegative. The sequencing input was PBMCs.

CDR3 region: CASSTRGGSYETQYF. The CDR3 bases are TGTGCCAGCAGTACTCGGGGCGGGAGTTACGAGACCCAGTACTTC. This chain uses TRBV6-6 with TRBJ2-5; 7 bases are a match to TRBD2. Germline CDR1 MNHNY, CDR2 SVGAGI (reference sequence). This CDR3 is 15 amino acids long. J lost 5 bases, V lost 5 bases, and 11 bases had no gene match.